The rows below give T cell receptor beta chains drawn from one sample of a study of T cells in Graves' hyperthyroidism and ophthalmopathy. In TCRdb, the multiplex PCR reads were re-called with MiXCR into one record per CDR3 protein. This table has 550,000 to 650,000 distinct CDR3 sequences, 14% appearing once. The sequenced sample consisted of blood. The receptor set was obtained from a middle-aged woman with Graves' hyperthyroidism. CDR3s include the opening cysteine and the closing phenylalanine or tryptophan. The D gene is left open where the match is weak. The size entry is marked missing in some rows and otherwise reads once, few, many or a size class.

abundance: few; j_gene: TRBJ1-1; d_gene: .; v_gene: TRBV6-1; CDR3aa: CASSERGANTEAFF; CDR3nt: TGTGCCAGCAGTGAACGGGGTGCGAACACTGAAGCTTTCTTT
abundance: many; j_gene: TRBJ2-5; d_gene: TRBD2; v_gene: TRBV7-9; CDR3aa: CASSVGLAETQETQYF; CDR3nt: TGTGCCAGCAGCGTAGGACTAGCGGAGACGCAAGAGACCCAGTACTTC
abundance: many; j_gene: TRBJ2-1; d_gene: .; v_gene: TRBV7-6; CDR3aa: CASVPSAKNNEQFF; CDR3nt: TGTGCCAGCGTCCCCTCGGCTAAAAACAATGAGCAGTTCTTC
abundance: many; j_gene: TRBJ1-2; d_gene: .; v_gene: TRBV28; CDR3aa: CASSLRQVANGYTF; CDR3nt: TGTGCCAGCAGTTTGCGACAGGTCGCTAATGGCTACACCTTC
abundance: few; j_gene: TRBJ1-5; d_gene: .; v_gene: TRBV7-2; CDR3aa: CASSLVGPINQPQHF; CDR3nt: TGTGCCAGCAGCTTAGTGGGCCCGATCAATCAGCCCCAGCATTTT
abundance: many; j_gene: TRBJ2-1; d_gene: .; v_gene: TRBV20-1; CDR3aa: CSARSARDIYNEQFF; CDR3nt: TGCAGTGCTAGGTCGGCTCGCGATATCTACAATGAGCAGTTCTTC
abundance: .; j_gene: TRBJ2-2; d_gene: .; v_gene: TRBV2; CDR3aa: CASSVDRNTGELFF; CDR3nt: TGTGCCAGCAGTGTGGACAGGAACACCGGGGAGCTGTTTTTT
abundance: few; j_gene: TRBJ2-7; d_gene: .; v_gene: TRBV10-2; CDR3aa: CASSYPFVGRGSSYEQYF; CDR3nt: TGCGCCAGCAGTTATCCATTTGTGGGCAGGGGAAGCTCCTACGAGCAGTACTTC
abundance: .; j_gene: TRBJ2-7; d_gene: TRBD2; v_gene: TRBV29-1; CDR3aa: CSVRASGSFYEQYF; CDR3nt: TGCAGCGTTCGGGCCAGCGGGAGCTTCTACGAGCAGTACTTC
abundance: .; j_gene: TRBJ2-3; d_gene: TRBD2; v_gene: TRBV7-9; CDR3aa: CASSPSSGGIDTQYF; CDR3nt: TGTGCCAGCAGCCCCTCCTCGGGGGGGATAGACACGCAGTATTTT
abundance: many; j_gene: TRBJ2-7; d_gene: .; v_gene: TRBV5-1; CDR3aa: CASSLVWTAETYEQYF; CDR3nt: TGCGCCAGCAGCTTGGTGTGGACAGCAGAGACCTACGAGCAGTACTTC
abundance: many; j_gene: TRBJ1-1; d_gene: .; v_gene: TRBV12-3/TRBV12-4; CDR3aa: CASSGDSKYEAFF; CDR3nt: TGTGCCAGCAGTGGAGACAGTAAGTATGAAGCTTTCTTT
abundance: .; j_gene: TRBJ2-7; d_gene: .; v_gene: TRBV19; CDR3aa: CASSDEFYEQYF; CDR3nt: TGTGCCAGTAGTGACGAATTCTACGAGCAGTACTTC
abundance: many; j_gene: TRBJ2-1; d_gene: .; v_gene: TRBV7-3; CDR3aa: CASSTLGNNNEQFF; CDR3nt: TGTGCCAGCAGCACGCTAGGGAACAACAATGAGCAGTTCTTC
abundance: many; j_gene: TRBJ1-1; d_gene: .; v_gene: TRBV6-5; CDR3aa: CASSYSKRVKEAFF; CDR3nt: TGTGCCAGCAGTTACTCGAAGAGGGTGAAAGAAGCTTTCTTT
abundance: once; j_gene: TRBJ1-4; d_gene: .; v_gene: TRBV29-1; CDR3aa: CSVSPTNEKLFF; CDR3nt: TGCAGCGTCTCTCCAACTAATGAAAAACTGTTTTTT
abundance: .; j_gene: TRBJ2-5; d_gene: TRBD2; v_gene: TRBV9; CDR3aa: CASSVAAGGGETQYF; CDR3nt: TGTGCCAGCAGCGTAGCGGCGGGAGGAGGAGAGACCCAGTACTTC
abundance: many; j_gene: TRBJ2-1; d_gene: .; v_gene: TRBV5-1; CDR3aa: CASSLTETNEQFF; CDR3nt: TGCGCCAGCAGCTTGACAGAAACGAATGAGCAGTTCTTC
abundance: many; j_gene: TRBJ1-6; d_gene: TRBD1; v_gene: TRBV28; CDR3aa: CASSPRTGVNSPLHF; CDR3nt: TGTGCCAGCAGTCCGAGGACAGGTGTAAATTCACCCCTCCACTTT
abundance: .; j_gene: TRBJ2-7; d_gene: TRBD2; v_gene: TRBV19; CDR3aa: CASSISSGSSYEQYF; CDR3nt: TGTGCCAGTAGTATCTCTAGCGGGAGCTCCTACGAGCAGTACTTC
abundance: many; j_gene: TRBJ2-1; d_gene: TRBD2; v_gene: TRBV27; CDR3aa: CASSPGLVNEQFF; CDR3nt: TGTGCCAGCAGCCCGGGACTAGTCAATGAGCAGTTCTTC
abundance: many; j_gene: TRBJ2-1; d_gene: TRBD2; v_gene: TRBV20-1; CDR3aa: CSAIGTSGALSYNEQFF; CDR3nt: TGCAGTGCTATTGGGACTAGCGGAGCTCTCTCTTACAATGAGCAGTTCTTC
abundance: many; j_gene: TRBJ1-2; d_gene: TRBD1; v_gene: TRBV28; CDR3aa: CASRPGQGYYGYTF; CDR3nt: TGTGCCAGCAGGCCCGGACAGGGTTACTATGGCTACACCTTC
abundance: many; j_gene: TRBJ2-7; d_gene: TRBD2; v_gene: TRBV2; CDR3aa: CASSEVHPGLVGEQYF; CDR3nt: TGTGCCAGCAGTGAAGTCCACCCGGGACTAGTAGGCGAGCAGTACTTC
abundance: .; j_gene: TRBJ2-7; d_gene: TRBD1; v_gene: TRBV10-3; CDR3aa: CAISRGQIYEQYF; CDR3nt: TGTGCCATCAGCCGGGGACAGATCTACGAGCAGTACTTC
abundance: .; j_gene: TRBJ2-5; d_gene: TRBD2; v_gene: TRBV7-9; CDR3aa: CASSGREVETQYF; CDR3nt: TGTGCCAGCAGCGGGAGGGAGGTAGAGACCCAGTACTTC
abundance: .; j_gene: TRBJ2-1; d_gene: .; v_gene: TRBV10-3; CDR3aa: CAISADNEQFF; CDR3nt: TGTGCCATCAGTGCGGACAATGAGCAGTTCTTC
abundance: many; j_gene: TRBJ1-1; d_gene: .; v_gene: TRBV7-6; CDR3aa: CASSSPQGTSTEAFF; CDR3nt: TGTGCCAGCAGCTCCCCGCAGGGGACGAGCACTGAAGCTTTCTTT
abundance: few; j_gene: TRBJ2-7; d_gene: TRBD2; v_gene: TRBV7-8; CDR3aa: CASSLLLAGGSYEQYF; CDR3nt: TGTGCCAGCAGCTTATTGCTAGCGGGAGGATCCTACGAGCAGTACTTC
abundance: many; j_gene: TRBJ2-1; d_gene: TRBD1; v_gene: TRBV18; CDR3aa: CASSPSQGASYNEQFF; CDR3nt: TGTGCCAGCTCACCCTCACAGGGGGCGTCCTACAATGAGCAGTTCTTC
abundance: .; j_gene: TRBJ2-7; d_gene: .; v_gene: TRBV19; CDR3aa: CASSIGDNLTPYEQYF; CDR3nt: TGTGCCAGTAGTATTGGGGACAACCTGACCCCGTACGAGCAGTACTTC
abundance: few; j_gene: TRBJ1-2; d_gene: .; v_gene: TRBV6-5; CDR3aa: CASSYSSGKTGGYTF; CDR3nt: TGTGCCAGCAGTTACTCGAGTGGGAAGACTGGCGGCTACACCTTC
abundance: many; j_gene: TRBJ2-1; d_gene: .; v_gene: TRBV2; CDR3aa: CASSVGNEQFF; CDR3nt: TGTGCCAGCAGTGTCGGCAATGAGCAGTTCTTC
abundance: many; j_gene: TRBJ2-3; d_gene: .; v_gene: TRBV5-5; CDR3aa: CASSLGFGQPLSTDTQYF; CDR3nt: TGTGCCAGCAGCTTGGGATTTGGACAGCCTTTGAGCACAGATACGCAGTATTTT
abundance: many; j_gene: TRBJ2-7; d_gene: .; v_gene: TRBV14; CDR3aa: CASSQEPQGPQTPYEQYF; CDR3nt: TGTGCCAGCAGCCAAGAACCGCAGGGGCCACAAACTCCCTACGAGCAGTACTTC
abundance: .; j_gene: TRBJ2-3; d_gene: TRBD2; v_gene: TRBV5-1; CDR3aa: CASSWGGSKTTDTQYF; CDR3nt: TGCGCCAGCAGCTGGGGCGGGAGTAAGACCACAGATACGCAGTATTTT
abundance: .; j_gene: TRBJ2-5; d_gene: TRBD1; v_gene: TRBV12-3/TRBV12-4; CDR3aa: CASSFATGAETQYF; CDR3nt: TGTGCCAGCAGTTTCGCGACAGGGGCTGAGACCCAGTACTTC
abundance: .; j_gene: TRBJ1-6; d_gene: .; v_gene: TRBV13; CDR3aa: CVSSLAPTADSPLHF; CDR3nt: TGTGTCAGCAGCTTAGCCCCAACGGCCGATTCACCCCTCCACTTT
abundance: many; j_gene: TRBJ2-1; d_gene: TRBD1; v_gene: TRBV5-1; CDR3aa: CASSSIRDSPYNEQFF; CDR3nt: TGCGCCAGCAGCTCAATCCGGGACAGTCCCTACAATGAGCAGTTCTTC
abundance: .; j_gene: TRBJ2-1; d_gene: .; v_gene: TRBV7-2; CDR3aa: CASSLDQVGGQFF; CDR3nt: TGTGCCAGCAGCTTAGACCAGGTTGGTGGGCAGTTCTTC
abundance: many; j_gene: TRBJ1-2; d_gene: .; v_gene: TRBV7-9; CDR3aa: CASSLAQANYGYTF; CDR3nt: TGTGCCAGCAGCTTAGCTCAAGCTAACTATGGCTACACCTTC
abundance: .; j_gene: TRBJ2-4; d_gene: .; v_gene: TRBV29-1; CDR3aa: CSVEKRGKNIQYF; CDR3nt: TGCAGCGTTGAAAAAAGGGGCAAAAACATTCAGTACTTC
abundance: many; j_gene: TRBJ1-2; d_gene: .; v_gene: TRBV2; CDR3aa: CARTGALNYGYTF; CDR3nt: TGTGCCAGGACAGGAGCACTTAACTATGGCTACACCTTC
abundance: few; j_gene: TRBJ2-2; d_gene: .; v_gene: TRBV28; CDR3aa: CASRTREYDTGELFF; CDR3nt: TGTGCCAGCAGGACAAGGGAGTACGACACCGGGGAGCTGTTTTTT
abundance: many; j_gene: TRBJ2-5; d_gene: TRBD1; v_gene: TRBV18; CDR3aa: CASSQGTVETQYF; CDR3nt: TGTGCCAGCTCACAAGGGACAGTGGAGACCCAGTACTTC